This TCR beta chain was profiled in a study of cytomegalovirus exposure and HLA in healthy donors. On the study more broadly: Among the 398 genotyped donors, just over 80% were placed in the Caucasian-associated ancestry cluster. Overall study results and limits: A later analysis found most CMV-associated TCR beta chains apparently HLA-restricted.

It was with 60 Vbeta and 13 Jbeta primers that the PCR ran. Repertoires were generated with immunoSEQ multiplex PCR, while TCRdb's copy carries only in-frame clones and drops some. The profile shows 120,000 to 150,000 clones, roughly 76% of them singletons. Those who donated were healthy bone marrow donors. The sample holds a few counts of this clone. Antigen unknown. V lost 5 bases and J lost 4, with 3 bases in between. Germline CDR1 LNHNV, CDR2 YYDKDF (reference sequence). CDR3 size: 12 residues. The sequenced sample consisted of PBMCs. The rearrangement joins TRBV15 to TRBJ1-6; no clear D gene. The receptor was derived from a middle-aged woman in good health and CMV-seronegative. The CDR3 loop is CATSRYNSPLHF. The CDR3 nucleotides read TGTGCCACCAGCCGTTATAATTCACCCCTCCACTTT.